Detailed here is one T cell receptor (beta chain). The target of this receptor is not known. No much larger clone is present one base from it, and per-base qualities are unavailable. These data are taken from a study of CD8 T cells in ankylosing spondylitis (TCRdb year 2017). About the full investigation: T cell receptor beta repertoires were profiled in healthy donors and ankylosing spondylitis patients so that disease-linked TCR variants could be found. Samples of peripheral blood were taken, and for ankylosing spondylitis patients, synovial fluid was collected as well. The whole study cohort included 95 to 130 healthy donors and under 30 ankylosing spondylitis patients.

Study-level results and caveats: In peripheral blood, the disease-linked clones were found at relatively low frequencies and had a CD8+ phenotype. A TCR beta motif of 8 or 9 highly homologous amino acid variants appeared characteristic of blood from ankylosing spondylitis patients. According to the report, matched synovial fluid samples from ankylosing spondylitis patients were significantly enriched for the disease-linked clones. Some TCR beta motif variants had previously been reported in synovial fluid and blood of reactive arthritis patients, which suggested common disease-initiation mechanisms.

TCRdb names Illumina HiSeq 2500 as the instrument used. Quantitative 5'-RACE with molecular barcodes was used to prepare TCR beta libraries. Per the source publication's procedure: A new computational method, built on a probabilistic model of VDJ rearrangement, was used to identify disease-linked TCR variants. The public reads were reanalyzed by TCRdb: fastp trimming at Q25, MiXCR alignment, in-frame beta chains only. Each record represents a unique CDR3 protein, reported with the most common genes and DNA among its rows. These V and J calls originate from TCRdb's pipeline instead of the authors' own analysis. Recorded for this sample are a few hundred thousand distinct CDR3 sequences; roughly 20% of them occurred a single time. 13% of the sample rests with the top ten. The CDR3 goes from the cysteine to the phenylalanine over 16 residues. CDR3 DNA is the only sequence kept; it has 48 bases, read in frame from the first base. CDR1 SGHAT and CDR2 FQNNGV were looked up in the germline V gene. A distance of 17 bases separates the germline ends of V and J, which lose 3 bases and 5 bases respectively.

Material: blood, either unsorted or a sorted T cell fraction (not recorded which). The receptor chain draws on TRBV11-2 and TRBJ2-1, with no confidently assigned D gene. The clonotype was recovered from a male donor with ankylosing spondylitis or in good health (not recorded which). The CDR3 sequence is CASSFVAYSRHNEQFF. The bases read TGTGCCAGCAGCTTTGTAGCTTATTCGCGGCACAATGAGCAGTTCTTC. The CDR3 plus the reference TRBV11-2 and TRBJ2-1 genes for the other parts give the full variable domain: EAGVAQSPRYKIIEKRQSVAFWCNPISGHATLYWYQQILGQGPKLLIQFQNNGVVDDSQLPKDRFSAERLKGVDSTLKIQPAKLEDSAVYLCASSFVAYSRHNEQFFGPGTRLTVL.